This entry lists 26 T cell receptor beta chains sequenced from one sample in a study of beta chain features in type 1 diabetes. What was sequenced were expressed TCRB transcripts, since all of the isolated RNA had been reverse transcribed. The table came from immunoSEQ multiplex PCR; TCRdb's copy has only in-frame clones and leaves some out. The table shows 120,000 to 150,000 clones, with about a tenth occurring only once. The sample comprised central memory CD4+ T cells from blood. The receptors derive from a woman aged 40 to 50 in good health.

This sequence joins TRBV6-1 and TRBJ2-5, with TRBD2 matching 8 bases. The CDR3 has 15 amino acids. The J segment lost 5 bases and the V segment lost 5 bases, leaving 10 bases of the junction unmatched. CDR1 is MNHNS and CDR2 is SASEGT in the germline V gene. CDR3 sequence reads: CASSSGLADGETQYF. CDR3 DNA: TGTGCCAGCAGTTCCGGACTAGCCGACGGGGAGACCCAGTACTTC.

The chain joins TRBV11-1 to TRBJ2-5; 11 nucleotides align to TRBD1. The CDR3 extends over 14 amino acids. Germline V gives CDR1 SGHAT, CDR2 FQDESV (reference sequence). J was trimmed by 3 bases and V by 5 bases; bases with no gene match: 2. For the CDR3, the DNA is TGTGCCAGCAGCCAGGGACAGGGGGAAGAGACCCAGTACTTC. Translation: CASSQGQGEETQYF.

The chain recombines TRBV6-1 with TRBJ2-7; no firm D call. The V and J ends lost 6 bases and 0 bases respectively, with 12 bases between them. The CDR3 has 14 residues. The germline gives CDR1 MNHNS, CDR2 SASEGT. The DNA for the CDR3 is TGTGCCAGCAGGGCTTCACAGAGCTCCTACGAGCAGTACTTC. Its translation is CASRASQSSYEQYF.

There are a few counts of this clone. The chain has TRBV15 and TRBJ1-1; TRBD1 might be the D (5 bases). Trimming removed 5 bases at V and 1 base at J, with 8 bases between. The CDR3 extends over 13 amino acids. Germline loops: CDR1 LNHNV, CDR2 YYDKDF (reference sequence). CDR3 DNA: TGTGCCACCAGCGTGGGGCGGAACACTGAAGCTTTCTTT. Encoded protein: CATSVGRNTEAFF.

This clone was detected a few times. This chain links TRBV19 with TRBJ2-7; 9 bases are a match to TRBD1. The CDR3 length is 12 residues. The junction had 6 bases not matched to a gene; V was cut back by 9 bases and J by 6 bases. CDR1 is LNHDA and CDR2 is SQIVND in the germline V gene (reference sequence). The CDR3 region has the DNA TGTGCCAGCCGGGACAGGGTGTCCGAGCAGTACTTC. Translation gives CASRDRVSEQYF.

This clone was counted only a few times. The DNA for the CDR3 is TGTGCCAGCAGCTACCGGGAATGGCAGTTCTTC. This encodes CASSYREWQFF. The chain links TRBV7-2 to TRBJ2-1; perhaps TRBD2 as D (5 bases). The length of the CDR3 is 11 residues. V was pared by 4 bases and J by 12 bases, with 10 bases between. The germline V gene encodes CDR1 SGHTA and CDR2 FQGNSA.

The chain has TRBV19 and TRBJ2-7; D is perhaps TRBD1 (6 bases). Germline lookup yields CDR1 LNHDA and CDR2 SQIVND (reference sequence). V dropped 8 bases and J dropped 3 bases, with 14 bases sitting between them. The CDR3 sequence is 13 residues long. The chain's CDR3 is CASSGGQLYEQYF. As DNA, the CDR3 is TGTGCCAGTTCTGGGGGCCAACTCTACGAGCAGTACTTC.

This clone was seen a handful of times. The chain couples TRBV7-2 to TRBJ2-7; perhaps TRBD1 as D (6 bases). This CDR3 contains 14 residues. CDR1 and CDR2 from the germline V gene are SGHTA and FQGNSA. V was shortened by 6 bases and J by 2 bases, with 14 bases between the two germline ends. DNA for the CDR3: TGTGCCAGCAGTTTTTTCGGACAGACCTACGAGCAGTACTTC. Amino acids: CASSFFGQTYEQYF.

The sample holds a few counts of this clone. The V and J genes are TRBV2 and TRBJ1-2; TRBD1 matches at 8 bases. There are 12 residues in the CDR3. CDR1 SNHLY and CDR2 FYNNEI come from the germline V gene. V dropped 4 bases and J dropped 7; count of bases not matched to a gene: 2. The CDR3 DNA reads TGTGCCAGCAGTGGAACAGGGGGTGGCTACACCTTC. Translation gives CASSGTGGGYTF.

The sample holds a few counts of this clone. This sample also contains other DNA sequences that code for the same CDR3. The J gene is TRBJ1-5, the V gene TRBV5-1; D is ambiguous. Looked up from germline, CDR1 is SGHRS and CDR2 is YFSETQ. The CDR3 sequence is 14 residues long. With 0 bases removed from V and 3 bases from J, the gap between germline ends came to 7 bases. The CDR3: CASSLDGNNQPQHF. The CDR3 bases are TGCGCCAGCAGCTTGGACGGGAACAATCAGCCCCAGCATTTT. The variable domain in full, completed from reference TRBV5-1 and TRBJ1-5, reads KAGVTQTPRYLIKTRGQQVTLSCSPISGHRSVSWYQQTPGQGLQFLFEYFSETQRNKGNFPGRFSGRQFSNSRSEMNVSTLELGDSALYLCASSLDGNNQPQHFGDGTRLSIL.

This chain joins TRBV7-2 and TRBJ2-7; D is possibly TRBD2 (5 bases). Germline assignment: CDR1 SGHTA and CDR2 FQGNSA. The germline V and J ends were trimmed by 4 bases and 3 bases, with 16 bases remaining between them. CDR3 length: 15 residues. The CDR3 loop reads CASSSTPEGLYEQYF. CDR3 DNA: TGTGCCAGCAGCTCGACACCCGAAGGACTCTACGAGCAGTACTTC.

This clone was detected many times. The chain recombines TRBV16 with TRBJ1-2, with D hard to call. Trimming left V 0 bases short and J 8 bases short, with 7 bases between. Germline values: CDR1 KGHSY, CDR2 FQNENV. The CDR3 consists of 12 residues. For the CDR3, the DNA is TGTGCCAGCAGCCAATCGGCCAGGGGCTACACCTTC. It is translated as CASSQSARGYTF.

At least ten counts were recorded for this clone. The chain couples TRBV18 to TRBJ2-3, with 9 bases aligning to TRBD1. Per germline, CDR1 KGHSH and CDR2 LQKENI. The CDR3 has 14 residues. J gave up 6 bases and V 3 bases, and 4 bases lay outside the gene matches. The CDR3 is CASSPGQGWDTQYF. CDR3 sequence (DNA): TGTGCCAGCTCACCGGGACAGGGTTGGGATACGCAGTATTTT.

This clone was observed many times. The chain employs TRBV7-9 and TRBJ2-5; a possible D gene is TRBD2 (5 bases). The V gene lost 3 bases and the J gene lost 5 bases, with 10 bases spanning the gap. The length of the CDR3 is 13 residues. CDR1 is SEHNR, CDR2 FQNEAQ, per germline (reference sequence). The CDR3 nucleotides read TGTGCCAGCAGCTTGGGAGTGGGGGAGACCCAGTACTTC. It codes for CASSLGVGETQYF.

This clone was seen more than once but under ten times. The chain combines TRBV7-2 with TRBJ2-3; 12 nucleotides agree with TRBD1. The trim removed 7 bases at V and 7 bases at J, leaving 12 bases unmatched. The CDR3 is 16 amino acids. From germline, CDR1 is SGHTA and CDR2 FQGNSA. CDR3 in amino acids: CASTLPRGQGAYTQYF. In DNA, the CDR3 is TGTGCCAGCACTCTACCTCGGGGACAGGGGGCGTATACGCAGTATTTT.

The gene calls are TRBV10-3 and TRBJ2-1; 16 nucleotides line up with TRBD2. CDR3 length equals 15 residues. From germline, CDR1 is ENHRY and CDR2 SYGVKD. With 6 bases clipped from V and 12 bases from J, the junction kept 8 bases outside the gene matches. The DNA for the CDR3 is TGTGCCATCAGGGGGACTAGCGGGGGGGCAGGTTCGCAGTTCTTC. Translation gives CAIRGTSGGAGSQFF.

This clone was counted between two and nine times. This sequence joins TRBV11-2 and TRBJ1-2; 8 nucleotides match TRBD1. V shed 0 bases and J 8 bases; nucleotides not matched to a gene: 5. This CDR3 comprises 14 residues. The V gene's germline CDR1 is SGHAT and CDR2 FQNNGV. The CDR3 protein is CASSLDQGAQGYTF. Written as DNA, the CDR3 is TGTGCCAGCAGCTTAGATCAGGGGGCGCAAGGCTACACCTTC.

This chain connects TRBV4-2 to TRBJ2-5; 15 positions agree with TRBD2. CDR1 is LGHNA, CDR2 YNFKEQ, per germline. J was trimmed by 4 bases and V by 1 base; bases with no gene match: 7. The CDR3 totals 18 residues. In DNA, the CDR3 is TGTGCCAGCAGCCAAGGGACTAGCGGGGGGGCCTTTCGAGAGACCCAGTACTTC. This gives the protein CASSQGTSGGAFRETQYF.

The chain recombines TRBV7-2 with TRBJ1-2, with 10 bases lining up with TRBD1. The CDR3 totals 15 residues. Germline V lookup: CDR1 SGHTA, CDR2 FQGNSA. Trimming cost V 5 bases and J 5 bases; bases outside gene matches: 8. The CDR3 sequence is CASSLGQGEEYGYTF. The CDR3 nucleotides are TGTGCCAGCAGCCTCGGACAGGGGGAAGAGTATGGCTACACCTTC.

This clone showed up just a few times. The chain combines TRBV6-5 with TRBJ2-7; TRBD2 is a possible D gene (5 bases). Trimming left V 6 bases short and J 6 bases short, with 15 bases between. The CDR3 is 13 residues long. Germline V gene sequence: CDR1 MNHEY, CDR2 SVGAGI. The CDR3 protein is CASRLEVLGEQYF. CDR3 in DNA: TGTGCCAGCAGGTTGGAGGTGCTGGGCGAGCAGTACTTC.

The chain links TRBV6-1 to TRBJ1-6; D gene unclear. This CDR3 is 13 amino acids long. With 8 bases removed from V and 4 bases from J, the gap between germline ends came to 9 bases. Germline lookup yields CDR1 MNHNS and CDR2 SASEGT. CDR3 protein: CASCERYNSPLHF. The CDR3 coding sequence is TGTGCCAGCTGCGAACGTTATAATTCACCCCTCCACTTT.

This clone was seen many times. The chain has TRBV28 and TRBJ2-7; TRBD1 aligns across 8 bases. The CDR3 covers 13 residues. Germline V gives CDR1 MDHEN, CDR2 SYDVKM. Unmatched junction bases numbered 4, after V lost 9 bases and J lost 0 bases. The CDR3 coding sequence is TGTGCCAGTCGACAGGGGCTCTCCTACGAGCAGTACTTC. Translated, it gives CASRQGLSYEQYF.

Ten or more counts support this clone. The genes are TRBV18 and TRBJ2-1; D may be TRBD1 (5 bases). The CDR3 consists of 16 residues. Germline V gene sequence: CDR1 KGHSH, CDR2 LQKENI. V lost 3 bases to trimming and J lost 8 bases, with 20 bases between them. The CDR3 region is CASSPVAGSSGHEQFF. CDR3 nucleotide sequence: TGTGCCAGCTCACCTGTCGCAGGGTCCTCGGGCCATGAGCAGTTCTTC.

This clone was seen a few times. The chain has TRBV5-6 and TRBJ2-3, with unresolved D. V was clipped by 0 bases and J by 0 bases, with 8 bases between them. Germline-derived CDR1 and CDR2 are SGHDT and YYEEEE. CDR3 length equals 15 residues. The CDR3 bases are TGTGCCAGCAGCTTGGCTCGGTATAGCACAGATACGCAGTATTTT. This codes for CASSLARYSTDTQYF.

This clone was counted at least ten times. The CDR3 sequence is CASSTPGQKTLHF. The CDR3 nucleotides read TGTGCCAGTAGTACTCCGGGACAGAAGACCCTCCACTTT. This rearrangement joins TRBV19 to TRBJ1-6; TRBD1 aligns across 7 bases. This CDR3 is built from 13 residues. V dropped 4 bases and J dropped 14; count of bases not matched to a gene: 8. The V gene's germline CDR1 is LNHDA and CDR2 SQIVND (reference sequence).

CDR3 coding DNA: TGCAGCGTTCCCTTCGGTCCGTCCAACTATGGCTACACCTTC. Translated, it gives CSVPFGPSNYGYTF. The chain is built from TRBV29-1 and TRBJ1-2, with D unclear. The germline CDR1 and CDR2 sequences are SQVTM and ANQGSEA. The CDR3 contains 14 residues. Trimming took off 5 bases at V and 2 bases at J, with 15 bases between the two ends. The full variable domain, rest sourced from reference TRBV29-1 and TRBJ1-2, is SAVISQKPSRDICQRGTSLTIQCQVDSQVTMMFWYRQQPGQSLTLIATANQGSEATYESGFVIDKFPISRPNLTFSTLTVSNMSPEDSSIYLCSVPFGPSNYGYTFGSGTRLTVV.